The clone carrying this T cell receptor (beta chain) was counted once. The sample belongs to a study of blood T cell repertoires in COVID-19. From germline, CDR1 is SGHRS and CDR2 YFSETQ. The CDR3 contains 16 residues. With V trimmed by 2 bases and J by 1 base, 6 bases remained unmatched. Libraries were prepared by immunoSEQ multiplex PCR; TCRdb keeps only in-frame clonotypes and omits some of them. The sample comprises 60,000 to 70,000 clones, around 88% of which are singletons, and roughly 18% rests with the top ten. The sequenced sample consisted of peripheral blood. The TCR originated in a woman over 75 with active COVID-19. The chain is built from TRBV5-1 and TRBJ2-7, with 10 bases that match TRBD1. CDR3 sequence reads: CASSLTPGQGSYEQYF. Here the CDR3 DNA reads TGCGCCAGCAGCTTAACCCCGGGACAGGGGTCCTACGAGCAGTACTTC.